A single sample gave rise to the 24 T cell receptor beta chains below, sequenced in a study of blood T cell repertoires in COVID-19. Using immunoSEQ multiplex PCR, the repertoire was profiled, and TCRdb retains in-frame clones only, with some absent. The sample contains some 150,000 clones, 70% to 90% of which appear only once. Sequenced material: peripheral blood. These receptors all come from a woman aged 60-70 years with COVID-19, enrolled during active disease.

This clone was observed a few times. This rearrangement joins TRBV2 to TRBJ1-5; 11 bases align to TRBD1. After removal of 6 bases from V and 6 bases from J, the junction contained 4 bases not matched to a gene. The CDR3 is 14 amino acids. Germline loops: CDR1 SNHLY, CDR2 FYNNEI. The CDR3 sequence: CASSTGTGGQPQHF. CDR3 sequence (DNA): TGTGCCAGCAGCACCGGGACAGGGGGTCAGCCCCAGCATTTT.

This CDR3 reads CASAKGSSPLHF. CDR3 coding DNA: TGTGCCAGCGCCAAGGGCAGTTCACCCCTCCACTTT. The chain uses TRBV7-9 and TRBJ1-6; no reliable D call. Deletions cut 8 bases from V and 9 bases from J, with 11 bases between. The germline CDR1 and CDR2 sequences are SEHNR and FQNEAQ (reference sequence). The CDR3 contains 12 residues.

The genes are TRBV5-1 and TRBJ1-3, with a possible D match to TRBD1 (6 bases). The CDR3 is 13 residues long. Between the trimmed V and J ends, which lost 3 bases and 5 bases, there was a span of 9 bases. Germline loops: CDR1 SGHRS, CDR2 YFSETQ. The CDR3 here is CASSSQGRNTIYF. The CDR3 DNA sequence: TGCGCCAGCAGCTCCCAGGGGAGAAACACCATATATTTT.

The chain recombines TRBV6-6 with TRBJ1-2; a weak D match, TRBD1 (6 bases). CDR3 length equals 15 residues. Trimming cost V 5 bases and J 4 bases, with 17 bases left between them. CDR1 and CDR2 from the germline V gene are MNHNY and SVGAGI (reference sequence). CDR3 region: CASSNTDSNLYGYTF. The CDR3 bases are TGTGCCAGCAGTAACACGGACAGCAACCTCTATGGCTACACCTTC.

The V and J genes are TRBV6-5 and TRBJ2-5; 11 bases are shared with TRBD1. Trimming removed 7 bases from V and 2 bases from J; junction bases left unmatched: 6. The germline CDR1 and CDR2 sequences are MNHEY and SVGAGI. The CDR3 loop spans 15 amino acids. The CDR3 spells CASKWDRGGQETQYF. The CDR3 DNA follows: TGTGCCAGCAAATGGGACAGGGGGGGACAAGAGACCCAGTACTTC.

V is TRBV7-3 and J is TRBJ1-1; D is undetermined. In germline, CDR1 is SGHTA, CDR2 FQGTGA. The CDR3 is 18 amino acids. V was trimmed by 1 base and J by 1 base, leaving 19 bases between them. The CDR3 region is CASSLNGADGLENTEAFF. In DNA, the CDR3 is TGTGCCAGCAGCTTAAATGGCGCGGACGGACTGGAGAACACTGAAGCTTTCTTT. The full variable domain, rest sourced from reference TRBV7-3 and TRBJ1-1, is GAGVSQTPSNKVTEKGKYVELRCDPISGHTALYWYRQSLGQGPEFLIYFQGTGAADDSGLPNDRFFAVRPEGSVSTLKIQRTERGDSAVYLCASSLNGADGLENTEAFFGQGTRLTVV.

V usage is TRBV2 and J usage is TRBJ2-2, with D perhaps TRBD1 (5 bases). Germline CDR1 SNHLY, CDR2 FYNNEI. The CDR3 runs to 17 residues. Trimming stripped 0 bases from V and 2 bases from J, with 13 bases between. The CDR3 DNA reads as TGTGCCAGCAGTGAAGCGCTCTGGACACTTAACACCGGGGAGCTGTTTTTT. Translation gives CASSEALWTLNTGELFF.

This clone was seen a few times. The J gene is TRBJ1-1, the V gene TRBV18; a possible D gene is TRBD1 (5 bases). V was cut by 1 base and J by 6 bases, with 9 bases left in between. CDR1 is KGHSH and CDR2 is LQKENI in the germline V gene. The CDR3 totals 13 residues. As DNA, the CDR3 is TGTGCCAGCTCACCACGGGGGGACGCTGAAGCTTTCTTT. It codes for CASSPRGDAEAFF.

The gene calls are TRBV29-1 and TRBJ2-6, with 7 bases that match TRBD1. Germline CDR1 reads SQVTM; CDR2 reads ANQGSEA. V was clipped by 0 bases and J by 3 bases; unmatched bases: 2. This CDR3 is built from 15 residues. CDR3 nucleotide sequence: TGCAGCGTTGAAGAACAGGGGTATGGGGCCAACGTCCTGACTTTC. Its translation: CSVEEQGYGANVLTF. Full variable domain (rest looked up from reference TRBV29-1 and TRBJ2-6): SAVISQKPSRDICQRGTSLTIQCQVDSQVTMMFWYRQQPGQSLTLIATANQGSEATYESGFVIDKFPISRPNLTFSTLTVSNMSPEDSSIYLCSVEEQGYGANVLTFGAGSRLTVL.

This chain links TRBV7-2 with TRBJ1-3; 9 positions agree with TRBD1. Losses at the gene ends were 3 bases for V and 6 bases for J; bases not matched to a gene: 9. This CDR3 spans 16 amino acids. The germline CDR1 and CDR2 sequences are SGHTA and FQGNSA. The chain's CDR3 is CASSLLTGGLQNTIYF. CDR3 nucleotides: TGTGCCAGCAGCTTGCTGACAGGGGGGTTGCAAAACACCATATATTTT.

CDR3 amino acids: CASSFSWALDTQYF. CDR3 sequence (DNA): TGTGCCAGCAGTTTCTCGTGGGCTCTGGATACGCAGTATTTT. V is TRBV6-2 or TRBV6-3 and J is TRBJ2-3; D unresolved. The V end was cut by 4 bases, the J end by 6 bases, with 14 bases between. Germline V gene data show CDR1 as MNHEY and CDR2 as SVGEGT. This CDR3 is 14 amino acids long.

This chain's CDR3 is CASSRTGRGNTEAFF. CDR3 DNA sequence: TGCGCCAGCAGCCGGACAGGGAGAGGGAACACTGAAGCTTTCTTT. The rearrangement joins TRBV5-1 to TRBJ1-1; TRBD1 aligns across 8 bases. This CDR3 region has 15 residues. Germline loops: CDR1 SGHRS, CDR2 YFSETQ. With V trimmed by 4 bases and J by 1 base, 6 bases remained unmatched.

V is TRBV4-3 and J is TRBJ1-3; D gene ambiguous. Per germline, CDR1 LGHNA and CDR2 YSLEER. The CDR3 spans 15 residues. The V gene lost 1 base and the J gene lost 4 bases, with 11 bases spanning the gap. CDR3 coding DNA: TGCGCCAGCAGCCAAGGGACGGGGAAGGGAAACACCATATATTTT. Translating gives CASSQGTGKGNTIYF.

The CDR3 loop is CASSQAGGLSNEKLFF. The CDR3 DNA reads TGTGCCAGCAGCCAAGCTGGAGGGCTCAGTAATGAAAAACTGTTTTTT. The rearrangement uses TRBV3-1 (or the pseudogene TRBV3-2) and TRBJ1-4; no reliable D call. Trimming cost V 1 base and J 4 bases, with 13 bases left between them. The CDR3 runs to 16 residues. Germline CDR1 LGHDT, CDR2 YNNKEL (reference sequence).

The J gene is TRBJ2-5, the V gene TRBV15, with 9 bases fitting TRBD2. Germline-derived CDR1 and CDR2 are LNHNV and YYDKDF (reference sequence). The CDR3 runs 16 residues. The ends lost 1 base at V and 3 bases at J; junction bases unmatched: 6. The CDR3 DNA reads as TGTGCCACCAGCAGAGTACCTAGCGGGGAAAAAGAGACCCAGTACTTC. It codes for CATSRVPSGEKETQYF.

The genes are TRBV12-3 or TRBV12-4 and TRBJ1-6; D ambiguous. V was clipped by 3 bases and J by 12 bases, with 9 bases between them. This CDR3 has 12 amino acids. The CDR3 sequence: CASSFPSGPLHF. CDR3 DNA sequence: TGTGCCAGCAGTTTTCCGTCGGGACCCCTCCACTTT.

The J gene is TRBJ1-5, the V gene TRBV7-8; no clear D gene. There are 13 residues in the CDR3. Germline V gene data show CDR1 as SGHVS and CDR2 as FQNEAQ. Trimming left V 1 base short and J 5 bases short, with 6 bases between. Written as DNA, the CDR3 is TGTGCCAGCAGCTTAGGTCAGGATCAGCCCCAGCATTTT. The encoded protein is CASSLGQDQPQHF.

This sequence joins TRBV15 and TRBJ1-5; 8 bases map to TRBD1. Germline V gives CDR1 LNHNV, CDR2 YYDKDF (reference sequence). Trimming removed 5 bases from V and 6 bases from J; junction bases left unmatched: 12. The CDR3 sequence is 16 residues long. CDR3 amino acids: CATSGGLNRGFQPQHF. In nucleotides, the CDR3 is TGTGCCACCAGCGGGGGCCTTAACAGGGGGTTTCAGCCCCAGCATTTT.

The CDR3 bases are TGCGCCAGCAGCTCGGACACTGAAGCTTTCTTT. This gives the protein CASSSDTEAFF. The V call is TRBV5-1, the J call TRBJ1-1, with no clear D. V was trimmed by 3 bases and J by 3 bases, leaving 3 bases between them. Germline V gene sequence: CDR1 SGHRS, CDR2 YFSETQ. There are 11 residues in the CDR3.

The CDR3 nucleotides are TGTGCCAGCAGCCCCAGGGGGCCTGCTTTCTTT. Amino acids: CASSPRGPAFF. The J gene is TRBJ1-1, the V gene TRBV7-9, with 8 bases matching TRBD1. This CDR3 has 11 amino acids. Germline-derived CDR1 and CDR2 are SEHNR and FQNEAQ (reference sequence). V gave up 5 bases and J gave up 11 bases; unmatched junction bases: 4.

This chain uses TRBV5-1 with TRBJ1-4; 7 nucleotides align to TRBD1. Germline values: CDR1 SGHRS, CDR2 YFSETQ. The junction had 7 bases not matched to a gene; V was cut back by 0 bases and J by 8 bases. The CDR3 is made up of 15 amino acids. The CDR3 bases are TGCGCCAGCAGCTTGGGGGACAGAAGGGGCGAAAAACTGTTTTTT. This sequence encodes CASSLGDRRGEKLFF.

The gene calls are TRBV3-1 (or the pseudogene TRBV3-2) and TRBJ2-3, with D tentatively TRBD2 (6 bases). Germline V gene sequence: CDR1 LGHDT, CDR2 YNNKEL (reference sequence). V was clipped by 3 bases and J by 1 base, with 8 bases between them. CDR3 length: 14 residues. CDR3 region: CASSQGEGTDTQYF. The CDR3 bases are TGTGCCAGCAGCCAGGGGGAGGGCACAGATACGCAGTATTTT.

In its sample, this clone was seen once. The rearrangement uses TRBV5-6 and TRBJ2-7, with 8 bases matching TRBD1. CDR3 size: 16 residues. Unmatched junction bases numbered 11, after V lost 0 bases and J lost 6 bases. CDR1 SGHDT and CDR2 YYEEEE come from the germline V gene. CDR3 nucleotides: TGTGCCAGCAGCTTGGGGTTGACAGGGGACCATCCCGAGCAGTACTTC. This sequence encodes CASSLGLTGDHPEQYF.

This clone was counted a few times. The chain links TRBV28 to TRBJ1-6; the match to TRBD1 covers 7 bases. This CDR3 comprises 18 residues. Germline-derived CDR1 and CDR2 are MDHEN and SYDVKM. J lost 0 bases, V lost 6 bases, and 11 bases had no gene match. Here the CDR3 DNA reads TGTGCCAGCAGGGTCACGGACAGGCGGAGCTCCTATAATTCACCCCTCCACTTT. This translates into CASRVTDRRSSYNSPLHF.